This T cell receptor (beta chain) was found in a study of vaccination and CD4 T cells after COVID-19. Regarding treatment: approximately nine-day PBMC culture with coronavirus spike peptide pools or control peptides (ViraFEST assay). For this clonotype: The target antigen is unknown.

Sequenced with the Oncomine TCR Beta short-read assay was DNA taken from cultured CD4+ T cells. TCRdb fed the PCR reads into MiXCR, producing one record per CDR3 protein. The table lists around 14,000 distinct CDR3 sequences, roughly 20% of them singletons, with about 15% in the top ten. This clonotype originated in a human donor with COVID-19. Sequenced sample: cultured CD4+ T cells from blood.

CDR3 DNA: TGCAGTGCTCCAGGGGGTAGCACCGGGGAGCTGTTTTTT. Its translation: CSAPGGSTGELFF. This chain connects TRBV20-1 to TRBJ2-2, with 7 bases identical to TRBD1. V lost 5 bases and J lost 4; bases outside the gene matches: 4. The CDR3 sequence is 13 residues long. The germline gives CDR1 DFQATT, CDR2 SNEGSKA (reference sequence).